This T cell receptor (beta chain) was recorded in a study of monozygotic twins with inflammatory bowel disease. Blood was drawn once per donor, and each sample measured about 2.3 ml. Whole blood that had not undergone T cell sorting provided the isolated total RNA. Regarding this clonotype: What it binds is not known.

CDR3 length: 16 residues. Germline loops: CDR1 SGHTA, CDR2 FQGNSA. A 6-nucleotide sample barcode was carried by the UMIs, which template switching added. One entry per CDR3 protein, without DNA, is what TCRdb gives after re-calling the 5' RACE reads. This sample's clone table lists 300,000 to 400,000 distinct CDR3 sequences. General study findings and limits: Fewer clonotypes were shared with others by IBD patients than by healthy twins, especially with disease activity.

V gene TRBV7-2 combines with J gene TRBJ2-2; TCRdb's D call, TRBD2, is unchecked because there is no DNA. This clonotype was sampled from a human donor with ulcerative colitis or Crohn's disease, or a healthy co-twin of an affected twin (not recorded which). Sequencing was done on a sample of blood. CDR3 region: CASSSRLATNTGELFF.